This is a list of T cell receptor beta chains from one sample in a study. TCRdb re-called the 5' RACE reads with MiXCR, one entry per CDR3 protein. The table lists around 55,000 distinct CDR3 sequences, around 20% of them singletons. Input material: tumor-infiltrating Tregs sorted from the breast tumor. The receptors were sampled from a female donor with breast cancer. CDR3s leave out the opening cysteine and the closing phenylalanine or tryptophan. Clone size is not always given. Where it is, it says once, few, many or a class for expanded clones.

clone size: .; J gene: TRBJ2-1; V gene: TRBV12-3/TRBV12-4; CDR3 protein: ASSFSGPISYNEQS
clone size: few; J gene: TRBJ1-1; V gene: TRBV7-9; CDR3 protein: ASSPGGPGAF
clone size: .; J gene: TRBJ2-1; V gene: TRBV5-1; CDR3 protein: ASSPQTSGRIGHNEQF
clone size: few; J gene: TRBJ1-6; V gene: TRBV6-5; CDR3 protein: ASSPERRSISSPLH
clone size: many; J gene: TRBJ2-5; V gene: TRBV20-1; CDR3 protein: SAHEGGRQQETQY
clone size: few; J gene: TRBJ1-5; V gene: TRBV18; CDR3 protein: ASSLGQISNQPQH
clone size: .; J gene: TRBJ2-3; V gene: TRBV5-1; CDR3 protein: ASSTVGLRSTDTQY
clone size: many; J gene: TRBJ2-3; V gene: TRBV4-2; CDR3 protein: ASSQVAGLSDTQY
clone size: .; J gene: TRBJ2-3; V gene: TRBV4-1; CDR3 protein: ASSQAPGLGTRTDTQY
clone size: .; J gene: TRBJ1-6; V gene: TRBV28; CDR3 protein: ASLTGTGWSPLH
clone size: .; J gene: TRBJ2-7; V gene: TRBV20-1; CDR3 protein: SAKNDRGVYEQY
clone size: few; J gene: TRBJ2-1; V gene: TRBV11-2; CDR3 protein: ASSFVLAGGYNEQF
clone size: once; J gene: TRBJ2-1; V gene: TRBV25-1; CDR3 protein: ASSGRTSSSYNEQF
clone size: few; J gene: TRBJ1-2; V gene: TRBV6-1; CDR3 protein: ARLGGYT
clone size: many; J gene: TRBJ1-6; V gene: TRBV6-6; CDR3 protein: ASRSRGLNNSPLH
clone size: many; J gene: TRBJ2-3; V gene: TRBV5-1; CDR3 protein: ASSTARSGTDTQY
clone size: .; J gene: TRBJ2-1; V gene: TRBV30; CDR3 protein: AWSHPPGYEQF
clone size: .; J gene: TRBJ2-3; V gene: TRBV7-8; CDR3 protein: ASSSLFGRQNEHTQY
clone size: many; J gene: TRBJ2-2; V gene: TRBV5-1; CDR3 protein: ASSLRGAGGELF
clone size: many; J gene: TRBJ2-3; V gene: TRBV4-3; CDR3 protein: ASSQAAAQRGLY
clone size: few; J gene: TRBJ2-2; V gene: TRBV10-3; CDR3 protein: AIRASVDTGELF
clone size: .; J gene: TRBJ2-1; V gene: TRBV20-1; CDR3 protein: SATLSGTIKF
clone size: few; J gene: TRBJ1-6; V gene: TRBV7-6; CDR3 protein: ASSSGQGNSPLH
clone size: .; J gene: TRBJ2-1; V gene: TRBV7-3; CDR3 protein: ASSPSRGPYNEQF
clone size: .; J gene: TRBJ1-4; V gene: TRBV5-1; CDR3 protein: ASSADTLNEKLF
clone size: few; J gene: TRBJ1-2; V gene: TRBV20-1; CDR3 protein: SARDPPRRGQGLTRGGYT
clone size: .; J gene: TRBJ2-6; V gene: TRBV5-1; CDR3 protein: ASSLELGPGANVLT
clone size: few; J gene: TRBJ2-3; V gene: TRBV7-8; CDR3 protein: ASNKRQGRSTDTQY
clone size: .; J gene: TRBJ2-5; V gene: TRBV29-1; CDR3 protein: SVEGGEETQY
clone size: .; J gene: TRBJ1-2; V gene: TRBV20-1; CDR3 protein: SAHRAYTLNYGYT
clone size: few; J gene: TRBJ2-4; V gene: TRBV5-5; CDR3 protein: ASSLVEYGTKNIQY
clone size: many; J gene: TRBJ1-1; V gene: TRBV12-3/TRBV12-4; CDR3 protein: ASSPHDSNTEAF
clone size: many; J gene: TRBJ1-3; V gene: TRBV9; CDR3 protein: ASSKYFAGNTIY
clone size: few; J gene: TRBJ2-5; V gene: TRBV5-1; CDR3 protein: ASSLAGTSGSRGQETQY
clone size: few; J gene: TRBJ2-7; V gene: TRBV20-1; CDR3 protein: SARGISGTTGEQY
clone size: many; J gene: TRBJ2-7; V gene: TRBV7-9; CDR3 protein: ASSSQYEQY
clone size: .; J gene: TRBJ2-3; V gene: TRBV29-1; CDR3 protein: SVVSSGSWDTQY
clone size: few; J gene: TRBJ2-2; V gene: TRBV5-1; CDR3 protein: ASGPGLAGGNTGELF
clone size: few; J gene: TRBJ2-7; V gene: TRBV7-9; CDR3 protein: ASSSEGGRMVGQY
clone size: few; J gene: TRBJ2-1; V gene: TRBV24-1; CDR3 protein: ATSLTSGRNEQF